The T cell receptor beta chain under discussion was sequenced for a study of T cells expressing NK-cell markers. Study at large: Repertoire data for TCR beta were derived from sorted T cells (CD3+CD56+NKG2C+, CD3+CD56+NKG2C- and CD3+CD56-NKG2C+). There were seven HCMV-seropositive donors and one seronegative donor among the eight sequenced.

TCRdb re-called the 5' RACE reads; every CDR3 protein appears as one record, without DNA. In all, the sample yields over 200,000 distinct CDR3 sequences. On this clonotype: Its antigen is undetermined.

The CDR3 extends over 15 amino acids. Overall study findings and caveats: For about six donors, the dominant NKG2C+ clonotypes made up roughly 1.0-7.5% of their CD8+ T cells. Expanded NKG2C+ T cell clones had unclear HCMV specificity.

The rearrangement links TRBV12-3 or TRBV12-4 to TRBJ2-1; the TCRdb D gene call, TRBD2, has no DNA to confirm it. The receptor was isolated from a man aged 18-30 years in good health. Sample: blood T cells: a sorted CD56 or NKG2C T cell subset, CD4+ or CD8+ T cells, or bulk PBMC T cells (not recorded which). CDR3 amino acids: CASSPASGLYNEQFF.